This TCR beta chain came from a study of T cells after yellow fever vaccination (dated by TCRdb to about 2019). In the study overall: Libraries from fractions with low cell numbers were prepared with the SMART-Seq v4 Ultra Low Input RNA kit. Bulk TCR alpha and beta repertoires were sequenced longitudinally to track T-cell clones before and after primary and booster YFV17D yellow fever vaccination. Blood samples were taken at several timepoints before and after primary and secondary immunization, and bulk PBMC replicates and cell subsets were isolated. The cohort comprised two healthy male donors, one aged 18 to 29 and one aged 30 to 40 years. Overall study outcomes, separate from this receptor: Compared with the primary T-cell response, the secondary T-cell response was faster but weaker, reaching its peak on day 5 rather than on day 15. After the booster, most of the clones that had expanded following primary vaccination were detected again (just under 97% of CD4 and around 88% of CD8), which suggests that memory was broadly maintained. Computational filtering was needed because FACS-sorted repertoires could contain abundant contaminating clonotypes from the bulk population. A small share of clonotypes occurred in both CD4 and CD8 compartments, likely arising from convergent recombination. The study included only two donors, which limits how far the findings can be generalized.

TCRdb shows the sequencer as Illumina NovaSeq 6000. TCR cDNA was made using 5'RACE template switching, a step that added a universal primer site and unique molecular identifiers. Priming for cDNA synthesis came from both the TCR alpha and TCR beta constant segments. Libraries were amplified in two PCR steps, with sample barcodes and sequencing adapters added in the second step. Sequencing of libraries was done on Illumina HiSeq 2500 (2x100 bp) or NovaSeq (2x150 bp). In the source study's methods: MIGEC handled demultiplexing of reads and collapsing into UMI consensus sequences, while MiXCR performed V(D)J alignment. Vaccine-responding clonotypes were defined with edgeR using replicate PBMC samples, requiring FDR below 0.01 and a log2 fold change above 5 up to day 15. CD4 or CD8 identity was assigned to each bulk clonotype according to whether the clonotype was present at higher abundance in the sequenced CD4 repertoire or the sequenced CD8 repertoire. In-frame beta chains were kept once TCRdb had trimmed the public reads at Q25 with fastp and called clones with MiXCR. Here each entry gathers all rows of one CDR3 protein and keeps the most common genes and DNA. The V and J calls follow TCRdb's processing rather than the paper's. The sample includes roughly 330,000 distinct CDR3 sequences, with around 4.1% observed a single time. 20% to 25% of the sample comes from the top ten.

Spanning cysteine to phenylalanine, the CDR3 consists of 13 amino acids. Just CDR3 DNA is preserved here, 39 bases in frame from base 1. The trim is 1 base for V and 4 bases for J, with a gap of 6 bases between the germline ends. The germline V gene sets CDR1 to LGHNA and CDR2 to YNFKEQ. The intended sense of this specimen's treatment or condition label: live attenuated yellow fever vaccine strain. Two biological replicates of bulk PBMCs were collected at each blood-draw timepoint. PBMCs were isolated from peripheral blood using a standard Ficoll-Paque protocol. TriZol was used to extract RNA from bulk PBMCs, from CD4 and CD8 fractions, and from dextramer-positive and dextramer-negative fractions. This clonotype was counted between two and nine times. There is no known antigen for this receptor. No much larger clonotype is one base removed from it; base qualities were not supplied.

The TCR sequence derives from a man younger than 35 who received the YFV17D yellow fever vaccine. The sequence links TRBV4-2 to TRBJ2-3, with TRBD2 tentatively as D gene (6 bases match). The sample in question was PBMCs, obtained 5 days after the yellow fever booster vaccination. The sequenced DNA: TGTGCCAGCAGCCAAGGGGAGGCAGATACGCAGTATTTT. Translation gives CASSQGEADTQYF.